This T cell receptor (beta chain) appears in the sequencing data of a study of CD8+ T cells in alopecia areata. This clone occurred a few times. What it binds is not known. The CDR3 length is 14 residues. V was trimmed by 0 bases and J by 1 base, leaving 6 bases between them. CDR1 is SGHTA, CDR2 FQGNSA, per germline. The study, taken as a whole, reports: For lesional scalp, especially alopecia totalis/universalis, clonality was higher than in normal scalp.

The authors extracted RNA and reverse transcribed it into cDNA as the sequencing template. TCRdb keeps only in-frame clones here, not all; method: immunoSEQ multiplex PCR. The table lists around 140,000 clones, roughly 61% of them singletons. Source: CD4+ T cells sorted from blood, taken at week 0. The genes are TRBV7-2 and TRBJ2-5, with D maybe TRBD2 (5 bases). This clonotype was sampled from a human donor with alopecia areata. This CDR3 reads CASSLALAQETQYF. The CDR3, as DNA: TGTGCCAGCAGCTTAGCCCTAGCCCAAGAGACCCAGTACTTC. The full variable domain, its missing parts supplied by reference TRBV7-2 and TRBJ2-5, is GAGVSQSPSNKVTEKGKDVELRCDPISGHTALYWYRQSLGQGLEFLIYFQGNSAPDKSGLPSDRFSAERTGGSVSTLTIQRTQQEDSAVYLCASSLALAQETQYFGPGTRLLVL.